This T cell receptor beta chain was sequenced for a study of OX40 agonist ivuxolimab in advanced cancers. Study information: As their treatment, patients were administered ivuxolimab, an agonistic anti-OX40 (CD134) antibody. From 23 to 79 years was the age range, with a mean of around 56 years, and around 83% were male. Partial responses were achieved by three patients, one with hepatocellular carcinoma and two with cutaneous melanoma.

Notes on this clone: Antigen: not known.

Method: immunoSEQ multiplex PCR; TCRdb's copy keeps in-frame clones and lacks some. Among some 80,000 clones listed, roughly 88% were seen once. V lost 0 bases and J 2 bases, leaving 12 bases between the germline ends. This CDR3 region has 16 residues. Germline V gene sequence: CDR1 SGHRS, CDR2 YFSETQ. Study-wide results and limits: At doses 0.1 to 3.0 mg/kg, CD4+ and CD8+ clones expanded.

The clonotype originates from an adult with an advanced solid tumor such as melanoma, head and neck, liver or kidney cancer. The J gene is TRBJ1-3, the V gene TRBV5-1; D is perhaps TRBD1 (6 bases). The sequenced sample was CD4+ or CD8+ T cells sorted from blood, obtained in a trial of the OX40 agonist ivuxolimab. For the CDR3, the DNA is TGCGCCAGCAGCTTGGCGACAGGTACGACTGGAAACACCATATATTTT. This gives the protein CASSLATGTTGNTIYF.